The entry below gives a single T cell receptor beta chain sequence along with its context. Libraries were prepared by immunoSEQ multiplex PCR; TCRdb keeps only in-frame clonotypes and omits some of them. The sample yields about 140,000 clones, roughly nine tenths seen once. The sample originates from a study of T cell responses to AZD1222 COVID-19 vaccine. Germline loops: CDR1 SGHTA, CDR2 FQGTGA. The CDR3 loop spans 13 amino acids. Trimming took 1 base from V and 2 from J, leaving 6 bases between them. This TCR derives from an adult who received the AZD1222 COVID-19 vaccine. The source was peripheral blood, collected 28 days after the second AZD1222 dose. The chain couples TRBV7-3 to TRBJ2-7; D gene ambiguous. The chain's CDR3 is CASSLSGAYEQYF. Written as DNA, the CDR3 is TGTGCCAGCAGCTTAAGCGGAGCCTACGAGCAGTACTTC.